This T cell receptor (beta chain) appears in the sequencing data of a study of OX40 agonist ivuxolimab in advanced cancers. Study-level background: Ivuxolimab was an agonistic, fully human IgG2 monoclonal antibody directed against OX40 (CD134), a costimulatory receptor. Intravenous ivuxolimab was administered to patients every 2 weeks at six dose levels: 0.01, 0.1, 0.3, 1.5, 3 and 10 mg/kg. Among the 50 to 55 dose-escalation patients, about 19 had hepatocellular carcinoma, roughly 15 melanoma, 9 renal cell carcinoma and 9 head and neck cancer. The dose-escalation cohort was approximately 83% male with a mean age of about 54 years, ranging from about 23 to 85. Patients were allowed to have had prior anti-PD-1, anti-PD-L1 or anti-CTLA-4 therapy, and approximately 41% of the dose-escalation patients had previously received checkpoint inhibitors. Partial responses occurred in three dose-escalation patients, of whom one had hepatocellular carcinoma and two had cutaneous melanoma. The purpose of peripheral TCRbeta sequencing was to test whether ivuxolimab changed TCR sequence diversity and led to clonal T-cell expansion. The paper describes the monotherapy dose-escalation part (N ≈ 49 patients) of the phase I trial of ivuxolimab.

What the work shows at the level of the full study, not this receptor alone: In the 0.1-3.0 mg/kg groups, partial responders had among the lowest normalized peripheral clonal expansion, particularly in CD8+ T cells. After ivuxolimab, expanded clones were on average more numerous among CD8+ T cells than among CD4+ T cells. At doses from 0.1 to 3.0 mg/kg, clonal expansion was seen in both CD4+ and CD8+ blood T cells between baseline and week 6. The antigen specificity of the peripheral T cells that underwent clonal expansion was not determined. Low levels of normalized T-cell clonal expansion were also seen in some patients who did not respond.

To sequence the TCRbeta CDR3 region, genomic DNA was isolated from the sorted cells. The immunoSEQ Assay was used for sequencing of TCRbeta CDR3 regions. The table comes from immuneACCESS by way of TCRdb, which keeps in-frame sequences with V and J called. Part of the clones is missing from these tables; in studies checked, under half for an unresolved V gene and the rest for unknown reasons. A total of about 80,000 clones appear in this sample, approximately 90% of them only once. The ten largest clones capture roughly 9% of the sample. Patients with a history of autoimmune disease or receiving systemic immunosuppression were excluded from the trial. Peripheral blood for TCR sequencing was collected from all dose cohorts at baseline, on cycle 4 day 1, and on cycle 7 day 1. Samples were obtained from an open-label, multicenter, first-in-human phase I dose-escalation trial of ivuxolimab. Adults with locally advanced or metastatic melanoma, renal cell, hepatocellular, or head and neck squamous cell carcinoma were enrolled in the trial. Before TCR sequencing, CD4+ T cells and CD8+ T cells from peripheral blood were sorted into separate populations.

Via the germline V gene, CDR1 is SQVTM and CDR2 ANQGSEA. V is pared back by 1 base and J by 2 bases, with 9 bases lying between the germline termini. The CDR3 runs 13 amino acids, cysteine and phenylalanine included. Only the CDR3 region is kept as DNA, spanning 39 bases read in frame from base 1. Details on this clone: Its antigen has not been determined. No per-base quality is available; no much larger clone lies one base away.

The receptor comes from an adult with an advanced solid tumor such as melanoma, head and neck, liver or kidney cancer. The sequence joins TRBV29-1 to TRBJ2-7; no confident D gene assignment can be made. The sample in question was CD4+ or CD8+ T cells sorted from blood, obtained in a trial of the OX40 agonist ivuxolimab. In nucleotides, the sequence is TGCAGCGTTGAAGGCGGAGCTCCCTACGAGCAGTACTTC. It specifies CSVEGGAPYEQYF.